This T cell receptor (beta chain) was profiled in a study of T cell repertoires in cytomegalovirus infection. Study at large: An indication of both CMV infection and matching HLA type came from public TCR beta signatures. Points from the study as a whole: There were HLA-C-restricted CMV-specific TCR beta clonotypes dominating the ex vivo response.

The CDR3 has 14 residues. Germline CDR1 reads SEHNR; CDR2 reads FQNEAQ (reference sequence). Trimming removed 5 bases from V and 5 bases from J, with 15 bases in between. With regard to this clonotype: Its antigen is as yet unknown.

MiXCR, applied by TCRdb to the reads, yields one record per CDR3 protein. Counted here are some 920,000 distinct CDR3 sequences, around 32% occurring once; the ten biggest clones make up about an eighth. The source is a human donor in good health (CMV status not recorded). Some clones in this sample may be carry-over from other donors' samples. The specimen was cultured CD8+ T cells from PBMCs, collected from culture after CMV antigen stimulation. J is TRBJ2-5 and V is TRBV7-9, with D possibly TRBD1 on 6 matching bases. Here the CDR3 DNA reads TGTGCCAGCAGCATGAGCTGGGGGCTGGAGACCCAGTACTTC. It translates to CASSMSWGLETQYF. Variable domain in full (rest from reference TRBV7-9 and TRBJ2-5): DTGVSQNPRHKITKRGQNVTFRCDPISEHNRLYWYRQTLGQGPEFLTYFQNEAQLEKSRLLSDRFSAERPKGSFSTLEIQRTEQGDSAMYLCASSMSWGLETQYFGPGTRLLVL.